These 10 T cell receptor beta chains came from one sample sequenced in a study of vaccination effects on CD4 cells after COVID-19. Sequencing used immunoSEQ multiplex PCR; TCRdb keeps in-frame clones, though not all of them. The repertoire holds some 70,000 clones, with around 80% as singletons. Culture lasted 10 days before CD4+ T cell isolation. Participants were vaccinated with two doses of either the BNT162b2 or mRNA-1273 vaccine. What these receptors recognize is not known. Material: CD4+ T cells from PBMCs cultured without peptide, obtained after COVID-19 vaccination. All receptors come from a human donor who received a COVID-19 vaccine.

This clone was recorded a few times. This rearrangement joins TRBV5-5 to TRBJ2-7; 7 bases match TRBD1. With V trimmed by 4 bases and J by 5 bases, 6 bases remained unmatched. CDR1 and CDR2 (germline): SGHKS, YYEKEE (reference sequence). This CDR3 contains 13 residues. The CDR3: CASSRTGAHEQYV. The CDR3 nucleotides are TGTGCCAGCAGCAGAACAGGGGCCCACGAGCAGTACGTC.

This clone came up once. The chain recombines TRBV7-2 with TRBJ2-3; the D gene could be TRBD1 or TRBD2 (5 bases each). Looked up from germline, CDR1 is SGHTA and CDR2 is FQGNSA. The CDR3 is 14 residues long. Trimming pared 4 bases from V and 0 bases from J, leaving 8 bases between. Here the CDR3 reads CASSSRDSTDTQYF. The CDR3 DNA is TGTGCCAGCAGCTCCCGGGACAGCACAGATACGCAGTATTTT.

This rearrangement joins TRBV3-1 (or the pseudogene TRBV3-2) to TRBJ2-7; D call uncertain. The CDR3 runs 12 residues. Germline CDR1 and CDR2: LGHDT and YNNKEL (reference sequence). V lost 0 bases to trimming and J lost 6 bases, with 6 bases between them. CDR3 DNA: TGTGCCAGCAGCCAAGATTCAGGCGAGCAGTACGTC. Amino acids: CASSQDSGEQYV.

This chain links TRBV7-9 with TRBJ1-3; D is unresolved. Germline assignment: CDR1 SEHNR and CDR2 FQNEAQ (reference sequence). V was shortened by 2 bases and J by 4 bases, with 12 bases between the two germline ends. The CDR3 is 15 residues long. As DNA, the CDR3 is TGTGCCAGCAGCTTAAGTTTGGGAAAAGGAAACACCATATATTTT. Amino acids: CASSLSLGKGNTIYF.

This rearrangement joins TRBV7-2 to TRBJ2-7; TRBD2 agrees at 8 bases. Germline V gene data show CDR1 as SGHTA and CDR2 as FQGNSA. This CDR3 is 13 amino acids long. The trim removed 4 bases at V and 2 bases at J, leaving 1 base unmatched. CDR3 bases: TGTGCCAGCAGCTGGGGACTAGCCTACGAGCAGTACGTC. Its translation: CASSWGLAYEQYV.

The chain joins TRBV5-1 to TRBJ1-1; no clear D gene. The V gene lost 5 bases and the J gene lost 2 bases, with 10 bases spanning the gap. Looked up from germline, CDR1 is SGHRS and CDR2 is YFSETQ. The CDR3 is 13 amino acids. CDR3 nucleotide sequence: TGCGCCAGCAGTTTGACTTCTAACACTGAAGCTTTCTTT. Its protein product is CASSLTSNTEAFF.

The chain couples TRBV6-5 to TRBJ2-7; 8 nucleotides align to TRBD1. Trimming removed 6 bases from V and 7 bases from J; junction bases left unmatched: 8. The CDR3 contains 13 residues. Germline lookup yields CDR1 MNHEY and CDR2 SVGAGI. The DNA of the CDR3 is TGTGCCAGCAGAGCCCAGGGGGCAAGAGAGCAGTACGTC. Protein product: CASRAQGAREQYV.

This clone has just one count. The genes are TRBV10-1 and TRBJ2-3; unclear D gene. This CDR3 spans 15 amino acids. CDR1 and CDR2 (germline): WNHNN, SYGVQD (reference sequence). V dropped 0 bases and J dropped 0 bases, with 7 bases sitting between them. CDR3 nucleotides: TGCGCCAGCAGTGAGTCAGGATTTAGCACAGATACGCAGTATTTT. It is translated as CASSESGFSTDTQYF.

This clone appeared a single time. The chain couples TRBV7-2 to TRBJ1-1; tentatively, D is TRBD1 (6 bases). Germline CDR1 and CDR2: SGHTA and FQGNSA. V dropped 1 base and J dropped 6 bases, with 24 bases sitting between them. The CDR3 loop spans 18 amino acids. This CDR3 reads CASSLEPMRLGGAAEAFF. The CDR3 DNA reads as TGTGCCAGCAGCTTAGAACCGATGAGGTTGGGGGGCGCCGCTGAAGCTTTCTTT.

In DNA, the CDR3 is TGCGCCAGCAGCCAACGGGGAGTGACTAATGAAAAACTGTTTTTT. It specifies CASSQRGVTNEKLFF. The chain uses TRBV4-3 and TRBJ1-4; D call uncertain. V lost 2 bases and J 2 bases, leaving 9 bases between the germline ends. The CDR3 sequence is 15 residues long. Germline assignment: CDR1 LGHNA and CDR2 YSLEER.